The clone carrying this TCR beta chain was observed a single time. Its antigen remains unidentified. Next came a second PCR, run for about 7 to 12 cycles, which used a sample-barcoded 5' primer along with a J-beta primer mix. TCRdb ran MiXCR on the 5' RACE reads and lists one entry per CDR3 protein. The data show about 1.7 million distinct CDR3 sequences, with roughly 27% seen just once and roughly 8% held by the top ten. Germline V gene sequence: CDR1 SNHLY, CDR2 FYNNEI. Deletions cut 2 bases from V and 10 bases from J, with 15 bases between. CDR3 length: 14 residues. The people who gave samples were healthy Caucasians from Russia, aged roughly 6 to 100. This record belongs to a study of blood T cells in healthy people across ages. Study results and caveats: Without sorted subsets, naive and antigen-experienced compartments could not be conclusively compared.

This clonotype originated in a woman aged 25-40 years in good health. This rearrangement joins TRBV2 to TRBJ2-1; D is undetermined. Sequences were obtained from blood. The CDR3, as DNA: TGTGCCAGCAGTGAACAGAGAGAGATCGGGGAGCAGTTCTTC. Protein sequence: CASSEQREIGEQFF.